One and the same sample provided the 13 T cell receptor beta chains below, sequenced in a study of blood T cells in healthy people across ages. Through a sample-barcoded 5' primer and a J-beta primer mix, a second PCR was run for about 7 to 12 cycles. TCRdb reanalysed the 5' RACE reads using MiXCR and keeps one entry per CDR3 protein. The sample consists of around 1,000,000 distinct CDR3 sequences, 35% to 45% of them appearing once. Specimen: blood. These receptors were obtained from a young man in good health.

This chain's CDR3 is CASSSTVLSYEQYF. Written as DNA, the CDR3 is TGCGCCAGCAGCTCGACAGTACTCTCCTACGAGCAGTACTTC. V is TRBV5-1 and J is TRBJ2-7; possibly TRBD1 for D (5 bases). With 3 bases removed from V and 0 bases from J, the gap between germline ends came to 10 bases. Germline loops: CDR1 SGHRS, CDR2 YFSETQ. There are 14 residues in the CDR3.

The rearrangement links TRBV4-2 to TRBJ1-4; D may be TRBD1 (5 bases). The germline gives CDR1 LGHNA, CDR2 YNFKEQ. V lost 0 bases and J lost 0, with 14 bases in between. The CDR3 extends over 18 amino acids. This CDR3 is CASSQDLRDRTTNEKLFF. DNA for the CDR3: TGTGCCAGCAGCCAAGATCTGAGGGACCGTACAACTAATGAAAAACTGTTTTTT.

This clonotype was found a few times. The chain joins TRBV20-1 to TRBJ1-1, with D perhaps TRBD1 (5 bases). Germline CDR1 reads DFQATT; CDR2 reads SNEGSKA (reference sequence). With 3 bases removed from V and 4 bases from J, the gap between germline ends came to 18 bases. The CDR3 extends over 15 amino acids. The CDR3 spells CSASNPGGQGTEAFF. As DNA, the CDR3 is TGCAGTGCTAGTAATCCGGGAGGGCAGGGCACTGAAGCTTTCTTT.

The chain recombines TRBV3-1 with TRBJ2-1; 8 bases are shared with TRBD1. The DNA matches TRBJ2-7 better at its end, which makes the J call doubtful. This CDR3 region has 16 residues. Germline lookup yields CDR1 LGHDT and CDR2 YNNKEL (reference sequence). The CDR3 reads CASSPNRGTYYNEQYF. DNA of the CDR3: TGTGCCAGCAGCCCAAACAGGGGGACCTACTACAATGAGCAGTACTTC.

In its sample, this clonotype was seen a few times. The chain links TRBV9 to TRBJ1-1, with 7 nucleotides matching TRBD1. The V gene end was trimmed by 0 bases and the J gene end by 1 base; junction bases not matched to a gene: 6. CDR1 is SGDLS and CDR2 is YYNGEE in the germline V gene. The CDR3 sequence is 16 residues long. The chain's CDR3 is CASSVGPQGENTEAFF. CDR3 nucleotides: TGTGCCAGCAGCGTAGGACCCCAGGGGGAGAACACTGAAGCTTTCTTT.

This clonotype was observed a handful of times. The V call is TRBV7-2, the J call TRBJ2-3, with 12 bases identical to TRBD2. This CDR3 is 17 amino acids long. J was trimmed by 5 bases and V by 5 bases; bases with no gene match: 11. Germline V CDR1 and CDR2: SGHTA, FQGNSA. The CDR3 loop is CASSATLAGGHIDTQYF. The CDR3, as DNA: TGTGCCAGCAGCGCCACCCTAGCGGGGGGGCATATAGATACGCAGTATTTT.

As for this clonotype: This may be a read error: a much more frequent sequence differs by one nucleotide. This sequence joins TRBV7-8 and TRBJ2-7; TRBD1 is a possible D gene (6 bases). The CDR3 extends over 15 amino acids. The germline V gene encodes CDR1 SGHVS and CDR2 FQNEAQ. The V end was cut by 5 bases, the J end by 6 bases, with 20 bases between. The CDR3 DNA follows: TGTGCCAGCAGCCCAGGAAGGCAGGGGACCTTCGAGCAGTACTTC. It translates to CASSPGRQGTFEQYF.

The rearrangement joins TRBV7-2 to TRBJ2-3; D is undetermined. The CDR3 runs to 14 residues. Between the trimmed V and J ends, which lost 1 base and 5 bases, there was a span of 10 bases. Germline assignment: CDR1 SGHTA and CDR2 FQGNSA. This chain's CDR3 is CASSLVGRVDTQYF. The CDR3 DNA is TGTGCCAGCAGCTTAGTCGGCCGCGTAGATACGCAGTATTTT.

The V gene is TRBV18, the J gene TRBJ1-2; D might be TRBD1 (5 bases). CDR1 is KGHSH and CDR2 is LQKENI in the germline V gene. The CDR3 is 13 residues long. With 4 bases removed from V and 5 bases from J, the gap between germline ends came to 11 bases. The CDR3 DNA reads TGTGCCAGCTCACAGGGGACGCATTATGGCTACACCTTC. Its translation is CASSQGTHYGYTF.

The chain recombines TRBV28 with TRBJ1-5; D might be TRBD1 (5 bases). Trimming pared 5 bases from V and 1 base from J, leaving 30 bases between. This CDR3 has 21 residues. In germline, CDR1 is MDHEN, CDR2 SYDVKM. CDR3 coding DNA: TGTGCCAGCAGTCCCTTTCGGAGCTCAGGGAGGGAAACCAAAAGCAATCAGCCCCAGCATTTT. Translated: CASSPFRSSGRETKSNQPQHF.

As DNA, the CDR3 is TGTGCCAGCAGCCCAAGCCAGGGGGGAGGCAAAAACATTCAGTACTTC. Translating it yields CASSPSQGGGKNIQYF. The V and J genes are TRBV9 and TRBJ2-4; possible D gene TRBD1, 7 bases. Germline CDR1 is SGDLS and CDR2 is YYNGEE. Trimming stripped 4 bases from V and 3 bases from J, with 17 bases between. This CDR3 spans 16 amino acids. The complete variable domain, with remaining parts taken from reference TRBV9 and TRBJ2-4, reads DSGVTQTPKHLITATGQRVTLRCSPRSGDLSVYWYQQSLDQGLQFLIQYYNGEERAKGNILERFSAQQFPDLHSELNLSSLELGDSALYFCASSPSQGGGKNIQYFGAGTRLSVL.

V is TRBV3-1 and J is TRBJ2-7; 10 bases align to TRBD2. CDR3 length: 15 amino acids. CDR1 is LGHDT and CDR2 is YNNKEL in the germline V gene (reference sequence). V lost 5 bases and J lost 7; bases outside the gene matches: 11. CDR3 loop: CASSSGLAKRDEQYF. The CDR3 bases are TGTGCCAGCAGCTCGGGACTAGCGAAACGCGATGAGCAGTACTTC.

In its sample, this clonotype was seen once. This chain links TRBV20-1 with TRBJ2-7; 9 nucleotides match TRBD2. The DNA end favors TRBJ2-5, so the J call may be wrong. Germline values: CDR1 DFQATT, CDR2 SNEGSKA (reference sequence). The CDR3 totals 12 residues. This CDR3 reads CSARTSVETQYF. The CDR3 DNA is TGCAGTGCTCGGACTAGCGTAGAGACCCAGTACTTC.